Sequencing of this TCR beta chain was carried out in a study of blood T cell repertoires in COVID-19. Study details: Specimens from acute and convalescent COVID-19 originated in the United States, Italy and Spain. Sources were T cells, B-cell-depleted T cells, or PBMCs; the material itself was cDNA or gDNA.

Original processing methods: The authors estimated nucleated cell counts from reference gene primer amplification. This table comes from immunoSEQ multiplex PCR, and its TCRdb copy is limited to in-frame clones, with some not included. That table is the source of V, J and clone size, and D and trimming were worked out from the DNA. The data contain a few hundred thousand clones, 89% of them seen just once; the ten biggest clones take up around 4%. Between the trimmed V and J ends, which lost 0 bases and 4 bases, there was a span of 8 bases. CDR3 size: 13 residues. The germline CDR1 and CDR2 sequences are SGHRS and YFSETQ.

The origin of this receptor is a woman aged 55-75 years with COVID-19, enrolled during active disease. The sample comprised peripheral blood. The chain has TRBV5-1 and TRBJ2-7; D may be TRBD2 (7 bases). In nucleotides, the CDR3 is TGCGCCAGCAGCTTGGAGGGGGGGTACGAGCAGTACTTC. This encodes CASSLEGGYEQYF.